The sequence of this T cell receptor (beta chain) was determined in a study of control samples from healthy donors and cancer patients. Clones were sequenced by immunoSEQ multiplex PCR, and TCRdb holds only the in-frame ones, with some missing. The sample has some 21,000 clones, approximately 85% seen once. Sequences were obtained from PBMCs. The TCR sequence derives from a man in his 60s with head and neck cancer.

The CDR3 region is CASSLAIAGETNEKLFF. CDR3 in DNA: TGTGCCAGCAGCTTAGCGATTGCGGGTGAGACTAATGAAAAACTGTTTTTT. V and J are TRBV7-9 and TRBJ1-4; no firm D call. With 0 bases removed from V and 2 bases from J, the gap between germline ends came to 13 bases. CDR1 SEHNR and CDR2 FQNEAQ come from the germline V gene (reference sequence). This CDR3 has 17 amino acids.